Below are 25 T cell receptor beta chains sequenced from a single sample in a study of blood T cell repertoires in COVID-19. The protocol was immunoSEQ multiplex PCR, while the TCRdb copy is restricted to in-frame clones and leaves out a portion. This table holds around 100,000 clones, nearly 90% found once. The sample was peripheral blood. The receptor set was obtained from a man aged 50-59 years in a cohort sampled during active COVID-19.

The V and J genes are TRBV5-4 and TRBJ2-3, with 14 bases fitting TRBD2. The ends lost 4 bases at V and 4 bases at J; junction bases unmatched: 2. This CDR3 spans 15 amino acids. Germline loops: CDR1 SGHNT, CDR2 YYREEE (reference sequence). The CDR3 reads CASSVGLAGADTQYF. DNA of the CDR3: TGTGCCAGCAGCGTGGGACTAGCGGGGGCAGATACGCAGTATTTT. Combining the CDR3 with reference TRBV5-4 and TRBJ2-3 gives the whole variable domain ETGVTQSPTHLIKTRGQQVTLRCSSQSGHNTVSWYQQALGQGPQFIFQYYREEENGRGNFPPRFSGLQFPNYSSELNVNALELDDSALYLCASSVGLAGADTQYFGPGTRLTVL.

The CDR3, as DNA: TGTGCCAGAAGCTCTGACAGGGGCCACTATGGCTACACCTTC. Its translation is CARSSDRGHYGYTF. The J gene is TRBJ1-2, the V gene TRBV7-5; the tabulated D call, TRBD1, remains unverified against the DNA. TRBV7-5 is designated a pseudogene. The CDR3 contains 14 residues.

A few counts support this clone. J is TRBJ2-1 and V is TRBV19; TRBD1 matches at 9 bases. Per germline, CDR1 LNHDA and CDR2 SQIVND (reference sequence). The CDR3 has 13 residues. V was pared by 4 bases and J by 8 bases, with 3 bases of the junction left unmatched. CDR3 in amino acids: CASSNRGPDEQFF. The CDR3 DNA sequence: TGTGCCAGTAGTAACAGGGGGCCGGATGAGCAGTTCTTC. The full variable domain, in which reference TRBV19 and TRBJ2-1 provide the parts outside the CDR3, is DGGITQSPKYLFRKEGQNVTLSCEQNLNHDAMYWYRQDPGQGLRLIYYSQIVNDFQKGDIAEGYSVSREKKESFPLTVTSAQKNPTAFYLCASSNRGPDEQFFGPGTRLTVL.

This clone has just one count. The chain is built from TRBV10-3 and TRBJ1-4, with D uncertain. CDR3 length: 11 residues. CDR1 is ENHRY and CDR2 is SYGVKD in the germline V gene. V lost 5 bases, J lost 7 bases, and 5 bases lay in between. CDR3 loop: CAISPGEKLFF. The CDR3, as DNA: TGTGCCATCAGTCCAGGTGAAAAACTGTTTTTT.

This chain uses TRBV15 with TRBJ2-5; D perhaps matches TRBD2 (5 bases). Germline V gives CDR1 LNHNV, CDR2 YYDKDF (reference sequence). The CDR3 sequence is 14 residues long. Trimming removed 4 bases at V and 1 base at J, with 10 bases between. The CDR3, as DNA: TGTGCCACCAGCACTCAAGGGAGCCAAGAGACCCAGTACTTC. It encodes CATSTQGSQETQYF.

This clone was seen just once. This chain links TRBV4-2 with TRBJ2-5; 15 bases match TRBD2. The CDR3 extends over 17 amino acids. Looked up from germline, CDR1 is LGHNA and CDR2 is YNFKEQ. The trim removed 3 bases at V and 1 base at J, leaving 3 bases unmatched. CDR3 sequence: CASSQGTSGGSQETQYF. The CDR3, as DNA: TGTGCCAGCAGCCAGGGGACTAGCGGGGGGTCCCAAGAGACCCAGTACTTC.

This clone was picked up a small number of times. The chain uses TRBV6-1 and TRBJ2-1; D ambiguous. Trimming took off 2 bases at V and 12 bases at J, with 17 bases between the two ends. CDR1 is MNHNS and CDR2 is SASEGT in the germline V gene. The CDR3 loop spans 14 amino acids. The CDR3 protein is CASSESSGGLRQFF. For the CDR3, the DNA is TGTGCCAGCAGTGAAAGTTCAGGTGGCCTGAGGCAGTTCTTC.

The chain links TRBV4-3 to TRBJ2-2; 11 bases match TRBD2. Germline values: CDR1 LGHNA, CDR2 YSLEER. V was pared by 0 bases and J by 6 bases, with 12 bases of the junction left unmatched. This CDR3 contains 19 residues. CDR3 amino acids: CASSQDRSSGGSRAGELFF. CDR3 nucleotide sequence: TGCGCCAGCAGCCAAGATCGTTCTAGCGGGGGGAGTAGGGCCGGGGAGCTGTTTTTT.

This clone has only one observation. The rearrangement links TRBV7-8 to TRBJ2-1; 12 nucleotides agree with TRBD2. Germline-derived CDR1 and CDR2 are SGHVS and FQNEAQ. This CDR3 region has 15 residues. J was trimmed by 5 bases and V by 5 bases; bases with no gene match: 4. The CDR3 sequence is CASSLLAGGDNEQFF. CDR3 in DNA: TGTGCCAGCAGCCTACTAGCGGGGGGAGACAATGAGCAGTTCTTC.

V gene TRBV2 combines with J gene TRBJ2-5; possibly TRBD2 for D (6 bases). This CDR3 is 15 amino acids long. The germline V gene has CDR1 SNHLY and CDR2 FYNNEI. The germline V and J ends were trimmed by 7 bases and 2 bases, with 17 bases remaining between them. The CDR3: CASTTLLSGQETQYF. The CDR3, as DNA: TGTGCCAGCACCACACTACTTAGCGGTCAAGAGACCCAGTACTTC.

This chain uses TRBV28 with TRBJ2-7, with TRBD1 identical over 7 bases. CDR1 and CDR2 from the germline V gene are MDHEN and SYDVKM. V dropped 5 bases and J dropped 0; count of bases not matched to a gene: 7. This CDR3 is 15 amino acids long. In nucleotides, the CDR3 is TGTGCCAGCAGTCCCCGGGACAGAACCTCCTACGAGCAGTACTTC. Protein product: CASSPRDRTSYEQYF.

This chain links TRBV6-2 or TRBV6-3 with TRBJ2-7; 12 bases are shared with TRBD2. Germline CDR1 is MNHEY and CDR2 is SVGEGT. The trim removed 4 bases at V and 2 bases at J, leaving 6 bases unmatched. The CDR3 contains 16 residues. CDR3 loop: CASSSLTSGGTYEQYV. CDR3 nucleotides: TGTGCCAGCAGTTCCTTAACTAGCGGGGGGACCTACGAGCAGTACGTC.

The chain uses TRBV29-1 and TRBJ2-3; a possible D gene is TRBD1 (6 bases). Trimming took off 6 bases at V and 3 bases at J, with 13 bases between the two ends. The V gene's germline CDR1 is SQVTM and CDR2 ANQGSEA. This CDR3 region has 13 residues. The CDR3 DNA reads as TGCAGCGTCCGGGACATACGGACAGATACGCAGTATTTT. As protein: CSVRDIRTDTQYF.

The rearrangement joins TRBV5-1 to TRBJ2-2; maybe TRBD2 (5 bases). The CDR3 covers 15 residues. The V gene lost 0 bases and the J gene lost 5 bases, with 11 bases spanning the gap. CDR1 is SGHRS and CDR2 is YFSETQ in the germline V gene. This CDR3 reads CASSLALPGTGELFF. The CDR3 DNA follows: TGCGCCAGCAGCTTGGCCCTTCCGGGAACCGGGGAGCTGTTTTTT. Drawing the rest from reference TRBV5-1 and TRBJ2-2, the complete variable domain is KAGVTQTPRYLIKTRGQQVTLSCSPISGHRSVSWYQQTPGQGLQFLFEYFSETQRNKGNFPGRFSGRQFSNSRSEMNVSTLELGDSALYLCASSLALPGTGELFFGEGSRLTVL.

This clone showed up just once. The J gene is TRBJ2-7, the V gene TRBV6-5; TRBD1 matches 10 bases. CDR3 length: 14 residues. CDR1 and CDR2 (germline): MNHEY, SVGAGI. After removal of 5 bases from V and 12 bases from J, the junction contained 13 bases not matched to a gene. The CDR3 protein is CASSTRQGALSRYF. For the CDR3, the DNA is TGTGCCAGCAGTACAAGACAGGGGGCGCTGAGTCGGTACTTC.

The gene calls are TRBV6-5 and TRBJ1-4; D uncertain. Germline values: CDR1 MNHEY, CDR2 SVGAGI. V lost 4 bases and J lost 0, with 12 bases in between. CDR3 size: 16 residues. CDR3 sequence: CASSSLAGTTNEKLFF. The CDR3 nucleotides read TGTGCCAGCAGTTCCTTAGCCGGGACAACTAATGAAAAACTGTTTTTT.

Only one count was recorded for this clone. The rearrangement joins TRBV9 to TRBJ2-1; TRBD2 matches 10 bases. Germline V CDR1 and CDR2: SGDLS, YYNGEE. The CDR3 spans 18 residues. Trimming at V came to 4 bases and at J to 3 bases, leaving 13 bases not matched to a gene. In DNA, the CDR3 is TGTGCCAGCAGCCCCAGGGGGAGCGGGGGGGCGGGCTACAATGAGCAGTTCTTC. Translated, it gives CASSPRGSGGAGYNEQFF. The full variable domain, its missing parts supplied by reference TRBV9 and TRBJ2-1, is DSGVTQTPKHLITATGQRVTLRCSPRSGDLSVYWYQQSLDQGLQFLIQYYNGEERAKGNILERFSAQQFPDLHSELNLSSLELGDSALYFCASSPRGSGGAGYNEQFFGPGTRLTVL.

This rearrangement joins TRBV20-1 to TRBJ1-1, with TRBD1 as a possible D gene (6 bases). There are 15 residues in the CDR3. Per the germline V gene, CDR1 is DFQATT and CDR2 is SNEGSKA (reference sequence). Trimming took off 3 bases at V and 1 base at J, with 15 bases between the two ends. The CDR3 sequence is CSASLGAAWNTEAFF. The CDR3 DNA sequence: TGCAGTGCTAGTTTGGGGGCGGCATGGAACACTGAAGCTTTCTTT.

The chain is built from TRBV12-5 and TRBJ1-5; tentatively, D is TRBD1 (6 bases). Per the germline V gene, CDR1 is LGHNT and CDR2 is FRNRAP. The ends were cut back, 1 base at V and 3 bases at J, with 10 bases in the middle. This CDR3 has 15 amino acids. This chain's CDR3 is CASGLGGQINQPQHF. Written as DNA, the CDR3 is TGTGCTAGTGGTTTGGGAGGACAGATCAATCAGCCCCAGCATTTT.

The chain has TRBV5-1 and TRBJ1-1; possible D gene TRBD1, 5 bases. Germline V gene lookup returns CDR1 SGHRS and CDR2 YFSETQ. The CDR3 spans 14 residues. Trimming pared 1 base from V and 2 bases from J, leaving 9 bases between. The CDR3 loop is CASSLTGQNTEAFF. The CDR3 nucleotides read TGCGCCAGCAGCTTGACAGGTCAAAACACTGAAGCTTTCTTT. Full variable domain (outside the CDR3, taken from reference TRBV5-1 and TRBJ1-1): KAGVTQTPRYLIKTRGQQVTLSCSPISGHRSVSWYQQTPGQGLQFLFEYFSETQRNKGNFPGRFSGRQFSNSRSEMNVSTLELGDSALYLCASSLTGQNTEAFFGQGTRLTVV.

J is TRBJ1-6 and V is TRBV27; D possibly corresponds to TRBD1 (6 bases). The CDR3 covers 14 residues. Germline V lookup: CDR1 MNHEY, CDR2 SMNVEV (reference sequence). V was clipped by 7 bases and J by 7 bases, with 14 bases between them. CDR3 bases: TGTGCCAGCAATACCGGACAGCACAATTCACCCCTCCACTTT. Its protein is CASNTGQHNSPLHF.

This rearrangement joins TRBV5-6 to TRBJ1-2; tentative D call: TRBD1 (5 bases). Between the trimmed V and J ends, which lost 4 bases and 7 bases, there was a span of 14 bases. The CDR3 sequence is 13 residues long. Germline V gene sequence: CDR1 SGHDT, CDR2 YYEEEE. CDR3 sequence: CASSQTRRGGYTF. In DNA form, the CDR3 reads TGTGCCAGCAGCCAAACCAGGAGGGGTGGCTACACCTTC.

This clone was detected only once. The chain links TRBV1 to TRBJ2-7; the tabulated D call, TRBD2, remains unverified against the DNA. TRBV1 is tagged as a pseudogene. This CDR3 is 15 amino acids long. Here the CDR3 reads CTSSPTGTPYYEQYF. The CDR3, as DNA: TGCACCAGCAGTCCCACCGGGACTCCCTACTACGAGCAGTACTTC.

The chain employs TRBV5-1 and TRBJ1-1; 7 bases are a match to TRBD1. CDR3 size: 16 residues. The trim removed 4 bases at V and 4 bases at J, leaving 13 bases unmatched. From germline, CDR1 is SGHRS and CDR2 YFSETQ. This CDR3 reads CASSPTDRVEGTEAFF. CDR3 nucleotides: TGCGCCAGCAGCCCCACCGACAGGGTCGAGGGCACTGAAGCTTTCTTT.

This sequence joins TRBV5-6 and TRBJ1-5; no firm D call. The CDR3 covers 12 residues. Deletions cut 1 base from V and 5 bases from J, with 4 bases between. Germline V gene lookup returns CDR1 SGHDT and CDR2 YYEEEE. The CDR3 DNA reads as TGTGCCAGCAGCTTGCGGGATCAGCCCCAGCATTTT. This gives the protein CASSLRDQPQHF.